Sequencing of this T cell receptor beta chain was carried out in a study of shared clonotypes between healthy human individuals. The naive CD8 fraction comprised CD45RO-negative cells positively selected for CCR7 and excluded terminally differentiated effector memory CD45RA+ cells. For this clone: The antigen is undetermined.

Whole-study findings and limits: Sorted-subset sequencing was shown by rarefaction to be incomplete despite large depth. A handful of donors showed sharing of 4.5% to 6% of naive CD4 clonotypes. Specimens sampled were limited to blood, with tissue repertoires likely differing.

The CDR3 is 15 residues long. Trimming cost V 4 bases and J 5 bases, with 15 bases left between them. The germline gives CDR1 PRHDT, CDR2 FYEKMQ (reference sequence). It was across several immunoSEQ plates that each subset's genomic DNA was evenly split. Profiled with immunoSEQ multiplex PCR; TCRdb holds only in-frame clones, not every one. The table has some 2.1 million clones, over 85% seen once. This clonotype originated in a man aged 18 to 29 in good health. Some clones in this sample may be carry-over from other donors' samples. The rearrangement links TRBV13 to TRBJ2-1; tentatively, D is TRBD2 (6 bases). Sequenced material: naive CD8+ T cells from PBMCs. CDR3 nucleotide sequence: TGTGCCAGCAGCTCCTGGGGGGAGATGGACAATGAGCAGTTCTTC. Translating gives CASSSWGEMDNEQFF.